This T cell receptor beta chain was identified during a study of identical twins. CDR3 size: 16 residues. Germline loops: CDR1 KGHSH, CDR2 LQKENI. J was trimmed by 5 bases and V by 3 bases; bases with no gene match: 8. A universal primer site was added by template switching, and unique molecular identifiers were carried by the cDNA. TCRdb re-derived calls from the 5' RACE reads in MiXCR, one entry per CDR3 protein. The sample lists about 570,000 distinct CDR3 sequences; 9% to 10% were seen once. Study-wide findings and caveats: Excess twin sharing in beta out-of-frame sequences was weaker. Out-of-frame sharing of TCR alpha in monozygotic twins was underestimated by models.

A word on this clonotype: The antigen remains undetermined. Being one base from a much bigger clone, this may be a read error.

These same records also appear under a second study, on yellow fever vaccine responses in identical twins.

The rearrangement joins TRBV18 to TRBJ2-1; 9 nucleotides line up with TRBD2. The receptor was derived from a woman younger than 35 in good health. The sample taken for sequencing was PBMCs. The CDR3 is CASSPIPSGAHNEQFF. As DNA, the CDR3 is TGTGCCAGCTCACCTATACCTAGCGGGGCCCACAATGAGCAGTTCTTC. Looking up the rest from reference TRBV18 and TRBJ2-1 gives the full variable domain: NAGVMQNPRHLVRRRGQEARLRCSPMKGHSHVYWYRQLPEEGLKFMVYLQKENIIDESGMPKERFSAEFPKEGPSILRIQQVVRGDSAAYFCASSPIPSGAHNEQFFGPGTRLTVL.